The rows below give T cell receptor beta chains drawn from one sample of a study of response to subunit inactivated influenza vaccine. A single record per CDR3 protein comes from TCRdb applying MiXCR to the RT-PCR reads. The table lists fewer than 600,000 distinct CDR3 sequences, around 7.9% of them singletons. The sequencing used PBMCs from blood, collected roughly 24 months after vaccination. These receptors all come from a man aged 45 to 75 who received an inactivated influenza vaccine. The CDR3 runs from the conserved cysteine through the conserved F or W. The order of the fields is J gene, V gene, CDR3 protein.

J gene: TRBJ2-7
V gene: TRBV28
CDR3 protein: CASSFPTTGSREQYF

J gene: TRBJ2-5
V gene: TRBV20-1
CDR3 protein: CSAARGQGSTQYF

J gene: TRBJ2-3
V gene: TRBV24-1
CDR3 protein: CATRKTRWMPDTQYF

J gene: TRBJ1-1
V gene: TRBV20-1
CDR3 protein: CSASQAYTEAFF

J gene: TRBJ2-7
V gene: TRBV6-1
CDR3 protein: CASMGRGTYEQYF

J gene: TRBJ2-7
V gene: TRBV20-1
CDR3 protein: CSASFPGLAGGNYEQYF

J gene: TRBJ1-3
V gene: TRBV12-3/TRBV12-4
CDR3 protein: CASREGGSGNTIYF

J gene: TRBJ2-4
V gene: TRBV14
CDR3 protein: CASRGIGDIQYF

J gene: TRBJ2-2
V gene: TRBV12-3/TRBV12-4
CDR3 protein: CASSPRQSGELFF

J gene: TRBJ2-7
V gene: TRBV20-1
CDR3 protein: CSAGRLAGGYEQYF

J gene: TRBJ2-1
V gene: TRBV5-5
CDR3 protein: CASRGGAGVGEQFF

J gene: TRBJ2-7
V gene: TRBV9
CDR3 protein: CASSASEGGTYEQYF

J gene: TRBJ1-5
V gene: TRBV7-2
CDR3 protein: CASSQDRGSGQPQHF

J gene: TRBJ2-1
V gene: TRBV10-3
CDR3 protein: CAISQGQRDYNEQFF

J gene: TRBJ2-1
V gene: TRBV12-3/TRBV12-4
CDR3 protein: CASSLGVGKGRYNEQFF

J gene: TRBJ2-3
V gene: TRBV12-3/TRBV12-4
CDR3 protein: CASSGGGGRTDTQYF

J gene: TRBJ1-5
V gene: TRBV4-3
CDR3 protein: CASSQSNNQPQHF

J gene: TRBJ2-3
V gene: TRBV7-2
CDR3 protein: CASSVGSPQDTQYF

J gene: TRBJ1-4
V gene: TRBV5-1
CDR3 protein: CASSVNQVSGLGSNEKLFF

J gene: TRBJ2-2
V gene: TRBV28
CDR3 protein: CANSRGGQGTGELFF

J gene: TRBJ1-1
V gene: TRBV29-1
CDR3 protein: CSVEKSRANTEAFF

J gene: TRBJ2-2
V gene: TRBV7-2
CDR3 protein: CASSFTAPGTGELFF

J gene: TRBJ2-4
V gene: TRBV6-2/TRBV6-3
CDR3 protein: CASSYEQGKAKNIQYF

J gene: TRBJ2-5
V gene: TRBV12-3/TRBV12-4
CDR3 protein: CASSLWAGLQETQYF

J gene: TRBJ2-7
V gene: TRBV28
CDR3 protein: CASSFQGEGDEQYF

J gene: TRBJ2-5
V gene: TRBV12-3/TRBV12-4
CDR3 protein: CASSLTGGTQETQYF

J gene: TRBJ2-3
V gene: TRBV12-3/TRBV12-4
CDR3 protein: CASSSRQGTQYF

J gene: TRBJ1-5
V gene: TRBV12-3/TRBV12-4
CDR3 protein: CASSLKPSNQPQHF

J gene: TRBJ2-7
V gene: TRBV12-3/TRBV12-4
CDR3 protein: CASRPSPGHPYEQYF

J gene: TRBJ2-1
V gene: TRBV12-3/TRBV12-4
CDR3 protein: CASSPGPNNEQFF

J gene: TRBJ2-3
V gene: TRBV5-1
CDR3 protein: CASSSLAGGHPDTQYF

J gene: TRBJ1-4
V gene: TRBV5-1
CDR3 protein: CASSSQGTNEKLFF

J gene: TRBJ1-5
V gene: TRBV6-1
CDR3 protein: CASRQRNRGKESQPQHF

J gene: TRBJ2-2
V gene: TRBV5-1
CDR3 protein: CASNGFANTGELFF

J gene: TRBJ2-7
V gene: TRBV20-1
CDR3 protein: CSASKGSKNEQYF

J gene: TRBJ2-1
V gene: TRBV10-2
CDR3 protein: CASSALAGGPHEQFF

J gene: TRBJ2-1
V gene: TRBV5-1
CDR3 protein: CASSLNTGSNEQFF

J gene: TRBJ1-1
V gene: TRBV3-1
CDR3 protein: CASSQAYRPNTEAFF

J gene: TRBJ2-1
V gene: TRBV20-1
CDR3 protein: CSARVSGHSAFF

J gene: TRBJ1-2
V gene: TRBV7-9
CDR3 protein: CASSLEFGYTF

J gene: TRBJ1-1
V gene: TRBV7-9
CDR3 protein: CASSPGGGTEAFF

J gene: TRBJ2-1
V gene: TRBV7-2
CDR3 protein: CASSLVPSGDEQFF

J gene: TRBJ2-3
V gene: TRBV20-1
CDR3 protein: CSARGPTAVTQYF

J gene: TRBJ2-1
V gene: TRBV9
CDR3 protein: CASSVGTSGSRSYNEQFF

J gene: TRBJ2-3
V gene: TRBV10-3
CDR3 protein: CAIRRPSGRSDTQYF

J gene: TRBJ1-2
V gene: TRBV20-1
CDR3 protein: CSANKPSLPYGYTF

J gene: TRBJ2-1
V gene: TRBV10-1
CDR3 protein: CARTGFFEQFF

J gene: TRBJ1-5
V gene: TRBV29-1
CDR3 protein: CSVGQGLNQPQHF

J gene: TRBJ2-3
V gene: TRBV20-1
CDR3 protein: CSAAQVAGGPADTQYF

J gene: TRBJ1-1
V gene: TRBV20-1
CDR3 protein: CSARPEEATEAFF

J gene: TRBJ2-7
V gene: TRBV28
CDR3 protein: CASSLRDYEQYF

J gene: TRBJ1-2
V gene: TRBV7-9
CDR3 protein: CASSHSTSLAPGYTF

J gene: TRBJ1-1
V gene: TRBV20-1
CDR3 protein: CSARGGQGRMNTEAFF

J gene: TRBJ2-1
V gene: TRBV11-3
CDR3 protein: CASSLILGGLADYNEQFF